The rows below give T cell receptor beta chains drawn from one sample of a study of yellow fever vaccine responses in identical twins. One entry per CDR3 protein results from TCRdb running MiXCR on the RT-PCR reads. The sample lists about 4,200 distinct CDR3 sequences, 65% to 90% seen once, with roughly 2.6% in the top ten. This specimen consisted of T cells from blood (PBMCs), unsorted or a sorted subset (not recorded which), obtained before or after yellow fever vaccination (not recorded which). The receptors derive from a woman between 18 and 30 years old who received the yellow fever vaccine. Each CDR3 is given with its conserved first and last residue. The D gene is left open where the match is weak. The size entry is marked missing in some rows and otherwise reads once, few, many or a size class.

v_call	d_call	cdr3_length	j_call	clone_size	cdr3_aa	cdr3_nt
TRBV2	NA	15	TRBJ2-1	NA	CASSGGSLSYNEQFF	TGTGCCAGCAGTGGGGGGTCCCTTTCCTACAATGAGCAGTTCTTC
TRBV5-1	NA	15	TRBJ2-7	NA	CASSLDRDSFYEQYF	TGCGCCAGCAGCTTGGACAGGGATTCCTTCTACGAGCAGTACTTC
TRBV4-2	NA	15	TRBJ1-3	few	CASSPTVSAGNTIYF	TGTGCCAGCAGCCCCACAGTCTCAGCTGGAAACACCATATATTTT
TRBV7-3	NA	15	TRBJ2-3	once	CASSLLGGGTDTQYF	TGTGCCAGCAGCTTACTCGGAGGGGGCACAGATACGCAGTATTTT
TRBV6-1	NA	17	TRBJ1-2	NA	CASSERWEHEGETGYTF	TGTGCCAGCAGTGAACGTTGGGAACACGAGGGGGAGACGGGCTACACCTTC
TRBV4-3	NA	15	TRBJ2-7	NA	CASSQEAQNSYEQYF	TGCGCCAGCAGCCAAGAGGCACAGAACTCCTACGAGCAGTACTTC
TRBV7-2	TRBD1	14	TRBJ2-7	NA	CASSLEQGAYEQYF	TGTGCCAGCAGCTTAGAACAGGGGGCTTACGAGCAGTACTTC
TRBV11-1	TRBD2	15	TRBJ2-5	NA	CASSYGLAVQETQYF	TGTGCCAGCAGCTATGGACTAGCGGTCCAAGAGACCCAGTACTTC
TRBV4-1	NA	15	TRBJ2-3	once	CASSRTGTSGDTQYF	TGCGCCAGCAGCCGCACCGGGACCTCAGGGGATACGCAGTATTTT
TRBV11-3	NA	14	TRBJ1-1	few	CASSLQGEHTEAFF	TGTGCCAGCAGCCTCCAGGGTGAACACACTGAAGCTTTCTTT
TRBV13	TRBD1	15	TRBJ2-7	few	CASNTGGISSYEQYF	TGTGCCAGCAATACAGGGGGCATTAGCTCCTACGAGCAGTACTTC
TRBV14	TRBD1	15	TRBJ2-7	NA	CASSLWGQGAYEQYF	TGTGCCAGCAGCCTTTGGGGACAGGGGGCCTACGAGCAGTACTTC
TRBV7-9	NA	15	TRBJ2-4	NA	CASSLTDSGISIQYF	TGTGCCAGCAGCTTAACAGATTCCGGGATTAGCATTCAGTACTTC
TRBV5-5	TRBD2	16	TRBJ2-3	NA	CASSLSAAGGQDTQYF	TGTGCCAGCAGCTTGTCGGCAGCGGGGGGGCAAGATACGCAGTATTTT
TRBV6-1	NA	13	TRBJ2-3	once	CASSSGSTDTQYF	TGTGCCAGCAGTAGCGGGAGCACAGATACGCAGTATTTT
TRBV4-1	NA	14	TRBJ1-2	NA	CASSQVAANYGYTF	TGCGCCAGCAGCCAAGTCGCCGCTAACTATGGCTACACCTTC
TRBV29-1	TRBD2	14	TRBJ2-1	NA	CSVEAGLARNEQFF	TGCAGCGTTGAAGCTGGACTAGCGAGAAATGAGCAGTTCTTC
TRBV29-1	NA	11	TRBJ2-7	NA	CSAIAVYEQYF	TGCAGCGCCATCGCAGTCTACGAGCAGTACTTC
TRBV20-1	TRBD1	13	TRBJ2-1	NA	CSATRQGLNEQFF	TGCAGTGCTACAAGACAGGGGCTGAATGAGCAGTTCTTC
TRBV24-1	TRBD1	13	TRBJ1-4	NA	CATSAGGNEKLFF	TGTGCCACCAGTGCAGGGGGCAATGAAAAACTGTTTTTT
TRBV11-1	NA	16	TRBJ2-1	NA	CASSPQRGAAPIGQFF	TGTGCCAGCAGCCCCCAGAGGGGTGCTGCCCCAATTGGGCAGTTCTTC
TRBV23-1	NA	10	TRBJ2-4	few	CASSLVIQYF	TGCGCCAGCAGTCTCGTGATTCAGTACTTC
TRBV3-1	NA	14	TRBJ2-7	few	CASSQVWQSYEQYF	TGTGCCAGCAGCCAAGTATGGCAGTCCTACGAGCAGTACTTC
TRBV7-9	NA	15	TRBJ2-3	NA	CASRPPGASTNTQYF	TGTGCCAGCAGACCTCCAGGGGCATCCACAAATACGCAGTATTTT
TRBV11-3	TRBD2	13	TRBJ2-7	once	CASSLAGLAGEYF	TGTGCCAGCAGCTTAGCTGGACTAGCGGGGGAGTACTTC
TRBV29-1	NA	15	TRBJ1-1	NA	CSVEVVVTPNTEAFF	TGCAGCGTTGAAGTAGTGGTAACACCGAACACTGAAGCTTTCTTT
TRBV7-3	TRBD2	15	TRBJ2-7	NA	CASSPTSGEAAEQYF	TGTGCCAGCAGCCCCACTAGCGGGGAGGCTGCCGAGCAGTACTTC
TRBV10-3	TRBD1	15	TRBJ1-1	NA	CAISSLTGKNTEAFF	TGTGCCATCAGTTCATTGACAGGGAAGAACACTGAAGCTTTCTTT
TRBV3-1	NA	11	TRBJ2-1	NA	CASSQEGVQFF	TGTGCCAGCAGCCAAGAAGGTGTGCAGTTCTTC